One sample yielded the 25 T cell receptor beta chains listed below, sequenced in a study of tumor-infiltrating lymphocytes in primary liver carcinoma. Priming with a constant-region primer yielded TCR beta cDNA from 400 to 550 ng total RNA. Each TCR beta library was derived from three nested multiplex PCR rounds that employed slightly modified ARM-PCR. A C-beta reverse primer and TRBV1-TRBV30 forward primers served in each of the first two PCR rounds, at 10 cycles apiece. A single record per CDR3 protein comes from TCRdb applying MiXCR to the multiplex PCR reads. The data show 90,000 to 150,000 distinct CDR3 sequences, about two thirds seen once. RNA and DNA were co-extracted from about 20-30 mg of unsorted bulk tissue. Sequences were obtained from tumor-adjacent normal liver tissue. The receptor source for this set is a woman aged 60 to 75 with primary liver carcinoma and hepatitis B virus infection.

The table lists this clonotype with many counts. The DNA for the CDR3 is TGTGCCAGCAGCCCCCGCGGCGGGGCCTCCTACGAGCAGTACTTC. It encodes CASSPRGGASYEQYF. The rearrangement uses TRBV5-4 and TRBJ2-7; D might be TRBD2 (6 bases). Germline CDR1 SGHNT, CDR2 YYREEE (reference sequence). The CDR3 length is 15 residues. V lost 4 bases to trimming and J lost 0 bases, with 14 bases between them.

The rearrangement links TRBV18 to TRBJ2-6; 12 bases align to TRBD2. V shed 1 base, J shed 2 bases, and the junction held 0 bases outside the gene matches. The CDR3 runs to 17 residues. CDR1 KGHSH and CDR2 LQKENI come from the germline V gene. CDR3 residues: CASSPRLAGAGANVLTF. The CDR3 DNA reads TGTGCCAGCTCACCACGACTAGCGGGAGCTGGGGCCAACGTCCTGACTTTC.

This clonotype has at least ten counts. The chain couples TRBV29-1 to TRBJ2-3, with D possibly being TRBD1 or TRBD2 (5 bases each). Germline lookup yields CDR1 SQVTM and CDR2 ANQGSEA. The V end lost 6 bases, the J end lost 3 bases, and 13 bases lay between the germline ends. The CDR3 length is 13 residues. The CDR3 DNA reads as TGCAGCGTCGCGCCGGGACGGACAGATACGCAGTATTTT. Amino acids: CSVAPGRTDTQYF.

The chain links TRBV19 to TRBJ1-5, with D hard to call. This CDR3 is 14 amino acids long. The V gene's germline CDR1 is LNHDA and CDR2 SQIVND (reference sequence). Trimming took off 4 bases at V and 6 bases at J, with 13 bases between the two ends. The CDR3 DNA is TGTGCCAGTAGTACGTTCGAGGAGCGTCAGCCCCAGCATTTT. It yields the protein CASSTFEERQPQHF.

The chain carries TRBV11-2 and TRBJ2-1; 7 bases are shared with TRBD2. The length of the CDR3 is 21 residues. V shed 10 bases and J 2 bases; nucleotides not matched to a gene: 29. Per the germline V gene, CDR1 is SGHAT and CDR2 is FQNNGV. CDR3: CAIILGWASGRRSITYNEQFF. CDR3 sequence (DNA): TGTGCCATCATCTTAGGATGGGCTAGCGGAAGGAGAAGCATAACCTACAATGAGCAGTTCTTC. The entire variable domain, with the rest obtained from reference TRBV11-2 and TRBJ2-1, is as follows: EAGVAQSPRYKIIEKRQSVAFWCNPISGHATLYWYQQILGQGPKLLIQFQNNGVVDDSQLPKDRFSAERLKGVDSTLKIQPAKLEDSAVYLCAIILGWASGRRSITYNEQFFGPGTRLTVL.

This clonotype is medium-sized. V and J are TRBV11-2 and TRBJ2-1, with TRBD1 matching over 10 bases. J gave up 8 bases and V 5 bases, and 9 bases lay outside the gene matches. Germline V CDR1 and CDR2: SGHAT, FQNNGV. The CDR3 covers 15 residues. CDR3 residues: CASSDRDRGWDEQFF. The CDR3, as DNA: TGTGCCAGCAGCGACCGGGACAGGGGTTGGGATGAGCAGTTCTTC.

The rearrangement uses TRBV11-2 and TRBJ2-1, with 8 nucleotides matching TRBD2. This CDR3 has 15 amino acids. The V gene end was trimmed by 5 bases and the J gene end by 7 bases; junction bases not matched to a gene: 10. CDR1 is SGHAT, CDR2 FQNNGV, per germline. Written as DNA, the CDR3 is TGTGCCAGCAGCCGACTAGCGTCGGGACGTAATGAGCAGTTCTTC. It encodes CASSRLASGRNEQFF.

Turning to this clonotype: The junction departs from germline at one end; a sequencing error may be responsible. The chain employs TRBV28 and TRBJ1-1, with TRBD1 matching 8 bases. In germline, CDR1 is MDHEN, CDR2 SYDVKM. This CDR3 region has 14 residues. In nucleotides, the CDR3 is TGTGCCAACAGTTGGGGACAGGCTAACACTGAAGCTTTCTTT. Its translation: CANSWGQANTEAFF.

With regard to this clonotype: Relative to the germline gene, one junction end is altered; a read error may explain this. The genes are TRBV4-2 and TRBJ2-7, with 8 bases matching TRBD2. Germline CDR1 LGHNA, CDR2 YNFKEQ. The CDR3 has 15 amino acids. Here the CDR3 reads CVSSQEPSGSYEQYF. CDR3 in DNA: TGTGTCAGCAGCCAAGAACCTAGCGGGTCCTACGAGCAGTATTTC.

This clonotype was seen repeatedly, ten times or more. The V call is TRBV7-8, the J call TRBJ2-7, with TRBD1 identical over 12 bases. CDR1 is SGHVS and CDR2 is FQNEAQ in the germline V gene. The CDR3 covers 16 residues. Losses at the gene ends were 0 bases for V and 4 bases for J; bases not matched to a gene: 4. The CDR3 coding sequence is TGTGCCAGCAGCTTAGCGGGACAGGGGGCGGTATACGAGCAGTACTTC. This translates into CASSLAGQGAVYEQYF.

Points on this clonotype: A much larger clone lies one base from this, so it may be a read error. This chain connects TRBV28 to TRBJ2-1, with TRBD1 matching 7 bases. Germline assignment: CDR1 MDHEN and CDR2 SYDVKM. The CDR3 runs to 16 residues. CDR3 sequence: CASSFNWDRSYNERFF. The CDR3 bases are TGTGCCAGCAGTTTTAATTGGGACAGATCCTACAATGAGCGGTTCTTC.

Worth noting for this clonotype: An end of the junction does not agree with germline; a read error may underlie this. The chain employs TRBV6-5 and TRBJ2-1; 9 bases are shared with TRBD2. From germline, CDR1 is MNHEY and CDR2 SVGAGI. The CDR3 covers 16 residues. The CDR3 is CASSCSTSGVYSEQFF. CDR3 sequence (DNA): TGTGCCAGCAGTTGCTCGACTAGCGGCGTGTACAGTGAGCAGTTCTTC.

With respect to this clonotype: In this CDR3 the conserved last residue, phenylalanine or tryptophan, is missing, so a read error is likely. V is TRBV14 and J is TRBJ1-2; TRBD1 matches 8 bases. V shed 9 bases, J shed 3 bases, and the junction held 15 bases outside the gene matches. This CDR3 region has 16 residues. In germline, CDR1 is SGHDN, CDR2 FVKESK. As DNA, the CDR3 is TGTGCCAGAAGTCCATATGACCAGGGGGCTGACTATGGCTACACCCTC. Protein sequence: CARSPYDQGADYGYTL.

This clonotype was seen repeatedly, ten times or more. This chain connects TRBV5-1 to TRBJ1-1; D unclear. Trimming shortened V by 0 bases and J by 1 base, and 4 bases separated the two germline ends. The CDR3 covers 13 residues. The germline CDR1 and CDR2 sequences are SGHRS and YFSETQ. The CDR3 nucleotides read TGCGCCAGCAGCTTGGCAGCGAACACTGAAGCTTTCTTT. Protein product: CASSLAANTEAFF.

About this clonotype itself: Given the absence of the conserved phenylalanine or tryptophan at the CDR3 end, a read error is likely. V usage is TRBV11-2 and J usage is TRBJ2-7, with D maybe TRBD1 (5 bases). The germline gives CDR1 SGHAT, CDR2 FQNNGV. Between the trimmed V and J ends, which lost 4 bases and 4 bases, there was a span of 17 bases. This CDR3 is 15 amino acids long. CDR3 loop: CASSSRLGQIYEQYI. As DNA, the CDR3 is TGTGCCAGCAGCTCTCGCCTGGGGCAGATTTACGAGCAGTACATC.

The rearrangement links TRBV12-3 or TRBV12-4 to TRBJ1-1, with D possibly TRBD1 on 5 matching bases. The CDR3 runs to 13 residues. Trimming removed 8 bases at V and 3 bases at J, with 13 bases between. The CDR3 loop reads CASHRQGDTEAFF. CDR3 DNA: TGTGCCAGCCATCGCCAAGGGGACACTGAAGCTTTCTTT.

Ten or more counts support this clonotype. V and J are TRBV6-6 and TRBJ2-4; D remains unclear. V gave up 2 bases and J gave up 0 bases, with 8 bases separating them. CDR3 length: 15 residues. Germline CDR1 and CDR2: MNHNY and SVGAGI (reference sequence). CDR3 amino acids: CASSYSLLAKNIQYF. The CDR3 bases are TGTGCCAGCAGTTACAGCCTTTTAGCCAAAAACATTCAGTACTTC.

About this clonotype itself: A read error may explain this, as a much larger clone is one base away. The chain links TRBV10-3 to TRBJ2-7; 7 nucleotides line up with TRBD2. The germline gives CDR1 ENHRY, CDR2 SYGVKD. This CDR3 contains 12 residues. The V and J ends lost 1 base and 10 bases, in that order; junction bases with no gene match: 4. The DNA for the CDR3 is TGTGCCATCAGTGAGTTGGGGACTAATCAGTACTTC. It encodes CAISELGTNQYF.

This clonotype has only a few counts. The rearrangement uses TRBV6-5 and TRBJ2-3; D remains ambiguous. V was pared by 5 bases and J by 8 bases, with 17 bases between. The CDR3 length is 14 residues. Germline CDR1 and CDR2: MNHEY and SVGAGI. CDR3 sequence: CASSHSPRNGTQYF. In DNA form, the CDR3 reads TGTGCCAGCAGTCATAGCCCTCGTAACGGTACGCAGTATTTT.

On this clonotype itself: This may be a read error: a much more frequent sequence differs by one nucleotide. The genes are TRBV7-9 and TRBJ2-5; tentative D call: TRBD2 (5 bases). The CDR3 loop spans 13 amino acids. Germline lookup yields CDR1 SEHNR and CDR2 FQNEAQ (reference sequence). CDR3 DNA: TGTTCCAGCAGCTTAGCGCCGCGGCAGACCCAGTACTTC. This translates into CSSSLAPRQTQYF.

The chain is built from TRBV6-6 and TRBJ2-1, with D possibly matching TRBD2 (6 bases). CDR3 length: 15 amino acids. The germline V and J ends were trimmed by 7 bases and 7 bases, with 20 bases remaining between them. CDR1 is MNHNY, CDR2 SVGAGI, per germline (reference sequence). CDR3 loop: CASTTAWGGKNEQFF. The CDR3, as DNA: TGTGCCAGCACCACCGCCTGGGGCGGGAAAAATGAGCAGTTCTTC.

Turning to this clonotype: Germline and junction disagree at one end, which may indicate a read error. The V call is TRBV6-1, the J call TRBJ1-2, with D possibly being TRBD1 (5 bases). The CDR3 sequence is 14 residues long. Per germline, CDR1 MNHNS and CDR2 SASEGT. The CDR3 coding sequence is TGTGCCAGTAGTGAAAATGGGGCGGATAATGGCTACACCTTC. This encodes CASSENGADNGYTF.

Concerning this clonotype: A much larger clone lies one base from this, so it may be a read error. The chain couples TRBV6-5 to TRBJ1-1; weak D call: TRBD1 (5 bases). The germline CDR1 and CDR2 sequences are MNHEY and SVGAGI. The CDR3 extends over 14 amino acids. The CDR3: CASRGRQTFTETFF. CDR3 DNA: TGTGCCAGCAGGGGTAGACAGACGTTCACTGAAACTTTCTTT.

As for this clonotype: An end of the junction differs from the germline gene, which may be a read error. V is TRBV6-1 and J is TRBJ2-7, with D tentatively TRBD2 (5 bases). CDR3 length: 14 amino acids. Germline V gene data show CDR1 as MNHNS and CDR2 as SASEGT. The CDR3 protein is CGSSLTSATTEQYF. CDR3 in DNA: TGTGGCAGCAGTTTAACTAGTGCTACTACGGAGCAGTACTTC.

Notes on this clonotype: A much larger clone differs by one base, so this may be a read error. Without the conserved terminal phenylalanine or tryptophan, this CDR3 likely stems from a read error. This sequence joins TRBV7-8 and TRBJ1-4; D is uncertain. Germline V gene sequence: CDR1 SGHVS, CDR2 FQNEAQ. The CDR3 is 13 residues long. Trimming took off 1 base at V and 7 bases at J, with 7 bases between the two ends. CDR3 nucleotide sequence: TGTGCCAGCAGCTTAGACAAGGTTGAAAAACTGTTTTCT. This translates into CASSLDKVEKLFS.